Each of the 24 T cell receptor beta chains below was sequenced from the same sample in a study of T and B cells in COVID-19 patients. Multiplex PCR with BIOMED2 TRB-A/B primer pools amplified TRB rearrangements. TCRdb redid the calling of the multiplex PCR reads with MiXCR, one entry per CDR3 protein. The repertoire holds 18,000 or so distinct CDR3 sequences, with about 36% as singletons. Blood genomic DNA input for TRB amplification was 250-500 ng. Material: blood. The receptors derive from a human donor with active COVID-19.

This chain joins TRBV20-1 and TRBJ2-7, with D maybe TRBD1 (6 bases). Germline loops: CDR1 DFQATT, CDR2 SNEGSKA (reference sequence). CDR3 length: 15 residues. Trimming removed 0 bases at V and 2 bases at J, with 14 bases between. CDR3: CSARDYAGDAYEQYF. The DNA of the CDR3 is TGCAGTGCTAGAGATTACGCAGGGGACGCCTACGAGCAGTACTTC.

The sample holds a few counts of this clonotype. The chain uses TRBV10-3 and TRBJ2-2, with 9 bases identical to TRBD1. The length of the CDR3 is 12 residues. In germline, CDR1 is ENHRY, CDR2 SYGVKD. CDR3 in amino acids: CGAGQGSGELFF. In DNA, the CDR3 is TGTGGGGCGGGACAGGGATCCGGGGAGCTGTTTTTT.

This clonotype has more than one count but fewer than ten. This chain uses TRBV19 with TRBJ1-6; maybe TRBD1 (6 bases). The CDR3 has 14 residues. Germline CDR1 reads LNHDA; CDR2 reads SQIVND (reference sequence). The ends were cut back, 7 bases at V and 11 bases at J, with 18 bases in the middle. CDR3: CASTDLVGGPPLHF. CDR3 nucleotide sequence: TGTGCCAGTACCGACCTTGTTGGGGGGCCACCCCTCCACTTT.

This clonotype was counted only a few times. The chain joins TRBV7-2 to TRBJ2-1; 7 bases agree with TRBD2. Germline V gene lookup returns CDR1 SGHTA and CDR2 FQGNSA. CDR3 length: 15 residues. V was clipped by 3 bases and J by 5 bases; unmatched bases: 7. As DNA, the CDR3 is TGTGCCAGCAGCTTGGTACGGCGGGGGAACAATGAGCAGTTCTTC. Amino acids: CASSLVRRGNNEQFF.

This clonotype has more than one count but fewer than ten. V is TRBV19 and J is TRBJ1-5; the D is unclear. The CDR3 is 17 amino acids. The V end lost 1 base, the J end lost 0 bases, and 13 bases lay between the germline ends. Germline V CDR1 and CDR2: LNHDA, SQIVND (reference sequence). The DNA for the CDR3 is TGTGCCAGTAGTATAGGTCTAGGGCAGCATAGCAATCAGCCCCAGCATTTT. Protein product: CASSIGLGQHSNQPQHF.

The chain employs TRBV5-5 and TRBJ1-5; weak D call: TRBD1 (6 bases). The CDR3 consists of 17 residues. The germline V and J ends were trimmed by 1 base and 1 base, with 15 bases remaining between them. Germline lookup yields CDR1 SGHKS and CDR2 YYEKEE (reference sequence). CDR3 protein: CASSLRPGAVSNQPQHF. DNA for the CDR3: TGTGCCAGCAGCTTGAGGCCAGGGGCGGTAAGCAATCAGCCCCAGCATTTT.

This clonotype was detected a few times. V usage is TRBV5-4 and J usage is TRBJ2-1; 11 nucleotides line up with TRBD2. This CDR3 comprises 15 residues. The ends lost 5 bases at V and 8 bases at J; junction bases unmatched: 9. Germline CDR1 is SGHNT and CDR2 is YYREEE (reference sequence). CDR3 amino acids: CASSTLTSGGDEQFF. The CDR3, as DNA: TGTGCCAGCAGTACGCTAACTAGCGGGGGTGATGAGCAGTTCTTC.

This clonotype was seen a handful of times. V gene TRBV6-2 or TRBV6-3 combines with J gene TRBJ2-1, with 9 bases fitting TRBD2. J was trimmed by 4 bases and V by 2 bases; bases with no gene match: 3. CDR3 length equals 15 residues. Germline CDR1 is MNHEY and CDR2 is SVGEGT. This chain's CDR3 is CASSYRRGGYNEQFF. In DNA, the CDR3 is TGTGCCAGCAGTTACCGGCGGGGGGGGTACAATGAGCAGTTCTTC.

J is TRBJ2-7 and V is TRBV27; 7 nucleotides align to TRBD1. CDR1 MNHEY and CDR2 SMNVEV come from the germline V gene (reference sequence). The CDR3 has 17 amino acids. V lost 6 bases, J lost 2 bases, and 16 bases stayed unmatched. The CDR3 nucleotides are TGTGCCAGCAGCTCTTGGACAGGCCTCGGGATTACCTACGAGCAGTACTTC. Translating it yields CASSSWTGLGITYEQYF.

The sample holds many counts of this clonotype. The chain employs TRBV27 and TRBJ2-1, with 7 bases that match TRBD1. After removal of 5 bases from V and 7 bases from J, the junction contained 5 bases not matched to a gene. The CDR3 runs 13 residues. Germline V gene sequence: CDR1 MNHEY, CDR2 SMNVEV (reference sequence). CDR3 sequence (DNA): TGTGCCAGCAGTCGGACAGGTACGAATGAGCAGTTCTTC. Its translation: CASSRTGTNEQFF.

The gene calls are TRBV19 and TRBJ2-2; the D is unclear. Germline lookup yields CDR1 LNHDA and CDR2 SQIVND (reference sequence). This CDR3 is 14 amino acids long. Trimming shortened V by 5 bases and J by 7 bases, and 14 bases separated the two germline ends. CDR3 DNA sequence: TGTGCCAGTAGTCGTTATATGGGTAGCGGGGAGCTGTTTTTT. This sequence encodes CASSRYMGSGELFF.

This clonotype was recorded a few times. This chain joins TRBV12-3 or TRBV12-4 and TRBJ2-7; TRBD1 matches at 7 bases. With V trimmed by 5 bases and J by 1 base, 8 bases remained unmatched. CDR3 length equals 15 residues. CDR3 in amino acids: CASSPTGALSYEQYF. The CDR3 DNA sequence: TGTGCCAGCAGTCCCACAGGGGCCCTTTCCTACGAGCAGTACTTC.

The J gene is TRBJ2-6, the V gene TRBV5-4, with TRBD1 as a possible D gene (6 bases). Trimming removed 0 bases at V and 0 bases at J, with 16 bases between. This CDR3 has 19 amino acids. Germline CDR1 and CDR2: SGHNT and YYREEE (reference sequence). This CDR3 reads CASSLGPRQAHSGANVLTF. DNA of the CDR3: TGTGCCAGCAGCTTGGGACCAAGACAGGCCCACTCTGGGGCCAACGTCCTGACTTTC.

The chain is built from TRBV6-2 or TRBV6-3 and TRBJ1-2, with 7 bases matching TRBD1. CDR1 is MNHEY, CDR2 SVGEGT, per germline. The junction had 8 bases not matched to a gene; V was cut back by 6 bases and J by 7 bases. The CDR3 contains 13 residues. DNA for the CDR3: TGTGCCAGCAGCAGGGGGGGACGCGGTGGCTACACCTTC. Protein: CASSRGGRGGYTF.

The chain employs TRBV19 and TRBJ2-6; TRBD1 or TRBD2 may be the D gene (5 bases each). With 5 bases removed from V and 4 bases from J, the gap between germline ends came to 18 bases. Germline V gene sequence: CDR1 LNHDA, CDR2 SQIVND (reference sequence). The CDR3 covers 17 residues. The CDR3 sequence is CASSPTGTASGANVLTF. The CDR3 DNA is TGTGCCAGTAGTCCCACCGGGACGGCGAGCGGGGCCAACGTCCTGACTTTC.

This CDR3 is CASSLASGGANEQFF. The CDR3 DNA sequence: TGTGCCAGCAGCTTGGCTAGCGGGGGCGCAAATGAGCAGTTCTTC. This chain uses TRBV5-6 with TRBJ2-1, with 10 nucleotides matching TRBD2. J gave up 7 bases and V 0 bases, and 4 bases lay outside the gene matches. The V gene's germline CDR1 is SGHDT and CDR2 YYEEEE. CDR3 length: 15 amino acids.

V gene TRBV27 combines with J gene TRBJ2-7, with 13 bases that match TRBD2. There are 15 residues in the CDR3. The ends lost 9 bases at V and 5 bases at J; junction bases unmatched: 10. Germline CDR1 is MNHEY and CDR2 is SMNVEV (reference sequence). The CDR3 DNA reads TGTGCCAGAGGCCGTGGACTAGCGGGGGTACACGAGCAGTACGTC. Its protein is CARGRGLAGVHEQYV.

The chain couples TRBV10-3 to TRBJ1-3; D gene unclear. The CDR3 covers 16 residues. The V end lost 3 bases, the J end lost 1 base, and 13 bases lay between the germline ends. The germline V gene has CDR1 ENHRY and CDR2 SYGVKD. CDR3 residues: CAISEGRVWSGNTIYF. In DNA, the CDR3 is TGTGCCATCAGTGAAGGAAGGGTCTGGTCTGGAAACACCATATATTTT.

This clonotype was recorded a few times. J is TRBJ2-3 and V is TRBV19; D gene uncertain. Trimming shortened V by 6 bases and J by 3 bases, and 7 bases separated the two germline ends. This CDR3 contains 12 residues. In germline, CDR1 is LNHDA, CDR2 SQIVND (reference sequence). The CDR3 DNA is TGTGCCAGTAGCACCGGGACAGATACGCAGTATTTT. It encodes CASSTGTDTQYF.

This clonotype occurred a few times. The rearrangement links TRBV6-4 to TRBJ2-1; weak D call: TRBD2 (5 bases). Between the trimmed V and J ends, which lost 4 bases and 9 bases, there was a span of 16 bases. This CDR3 spans 14 amino acids. Germline loops: CDR1 MRHNA, CDR2 SNTAGT. DNA for the CDR3: TGTGCCAGCAGTGCCCTCCCCCGGGGATTTGAGCAGTTCTTC. This encodes CASSALPRGFEQFF.

The table lists this clonotype with a count of one. The rearrangement uses TRBV5-6 and TRBJ2-1; D is unresolved. CDR1 and CDR2 from the germline V gene are SGHDT and YYEEEE. This CDR3 spans 13 amino acids. Between the trimmed V and J ends, which lost 0 bases and 5 bases, there was a span of 6 bases. The CDR3 loop reads CASSLAQDNEQFF. The CDR3 coding sequence is TGTGCCAGCAGCTTGGCTCAAGACAATGAGCAGTTCTTC.

This sequence joins TRBV6-5 and TRBJ1-6; D gene uncertain. Germline V CDR1 and CDR2: MNHEY, SVGAGI. The CDR3 covers 13 residues. Trimming stripped 4 bases from V and 5 bases from J, with 6 bases between. CDR3 residues: CASSSTNNSPLHF. DNA of the CDR3: TGTGCCAGCAGTTCGACAAATAATTCACCCCTCCACTTT.

In this sample, this clonotype turned up a few times. The chain joins TRBV27 to TRBJ2-1; 9 bases are shared with TRBD2. V lost 6 bases to trimming and J lost 4 bases; unmatched junction nucleotides: 16. From germline, CDR1 is MNHEY and CDR2 SMNVEV (reference sequence). CDR3 length: 18 amino acids. The CDR3 sequence is CASSQTTPGTSRYNEQFF. The CDR3, as DNA: TGTGCCAGCAGCCAGACAACCCCCGGGACTAGCAGGTACAATGAGCAGTTCTTC.

By share of the sample, this clonotype is medium-sized (0.01 to 0.1%). The genes are TRBV19 and TRBJ2-5; the match to TRBD2 covers 7 bases. Germline V gene data show CDR1 as LNHDA and CDR2 as SQIVND (reference sequence). The CDR3 loop spans 14 amino acids. V was pared by 5 bases and J by 3 bases, with 6 bases of the junction left unmatched. This chain's CDR3 is CASSLRGNEETQYF. The CDR3, as DNA: TGTGCCAGTAGTTTGCGGGGGAATGAAGAGACCCAGTACTTC.